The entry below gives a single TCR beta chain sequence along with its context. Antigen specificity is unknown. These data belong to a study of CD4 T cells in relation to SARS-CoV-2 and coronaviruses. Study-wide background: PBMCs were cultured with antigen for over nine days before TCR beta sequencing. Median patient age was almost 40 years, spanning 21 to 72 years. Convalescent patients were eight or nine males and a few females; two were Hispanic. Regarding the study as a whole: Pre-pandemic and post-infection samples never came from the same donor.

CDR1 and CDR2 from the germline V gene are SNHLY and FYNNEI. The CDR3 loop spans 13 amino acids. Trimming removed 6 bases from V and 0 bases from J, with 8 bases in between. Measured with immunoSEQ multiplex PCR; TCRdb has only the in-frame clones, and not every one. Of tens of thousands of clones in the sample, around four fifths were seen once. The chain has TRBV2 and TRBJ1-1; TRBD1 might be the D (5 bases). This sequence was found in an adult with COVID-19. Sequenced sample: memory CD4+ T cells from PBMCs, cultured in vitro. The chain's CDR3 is CASSREMNTEAFF. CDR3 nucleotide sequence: TGTGCCAGCAGCAGGGAAATGAACACTGAAGCTTTCTTT.